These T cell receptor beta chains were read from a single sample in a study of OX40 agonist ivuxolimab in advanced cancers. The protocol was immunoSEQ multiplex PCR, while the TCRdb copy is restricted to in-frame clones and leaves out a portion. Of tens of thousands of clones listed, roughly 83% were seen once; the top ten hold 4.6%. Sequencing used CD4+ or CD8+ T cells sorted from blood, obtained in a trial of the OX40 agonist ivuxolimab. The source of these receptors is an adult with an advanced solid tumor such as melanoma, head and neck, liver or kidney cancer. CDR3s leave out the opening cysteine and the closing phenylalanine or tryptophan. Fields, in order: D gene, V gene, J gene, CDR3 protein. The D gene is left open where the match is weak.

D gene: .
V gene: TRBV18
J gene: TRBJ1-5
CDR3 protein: ASSRERPSNQPQH

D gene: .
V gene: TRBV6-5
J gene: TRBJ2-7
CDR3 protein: ASSKGYEQY

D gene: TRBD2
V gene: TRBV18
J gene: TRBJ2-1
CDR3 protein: ASLPSGRNFNEQF

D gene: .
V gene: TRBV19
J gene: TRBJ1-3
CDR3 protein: ASSMGRAIQGNTIY

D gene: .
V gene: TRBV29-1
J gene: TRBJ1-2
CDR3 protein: SVDPQDSYGYT

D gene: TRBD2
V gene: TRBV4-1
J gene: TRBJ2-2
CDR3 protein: ASSQARGELAKNTGELF

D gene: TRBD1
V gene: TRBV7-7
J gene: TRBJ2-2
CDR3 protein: ASSLFGQGGAGELF

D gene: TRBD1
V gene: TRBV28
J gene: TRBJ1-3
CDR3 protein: ASSGTGVGNTIY

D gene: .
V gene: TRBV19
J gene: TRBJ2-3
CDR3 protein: ASSSQGGWGDTQY

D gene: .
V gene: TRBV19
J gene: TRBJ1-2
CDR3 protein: ASSTLGSGASPYGYT

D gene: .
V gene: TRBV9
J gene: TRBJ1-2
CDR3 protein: ASSVEGFKYGYT

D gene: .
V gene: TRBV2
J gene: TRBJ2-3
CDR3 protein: ASSEALGLSTDTQY

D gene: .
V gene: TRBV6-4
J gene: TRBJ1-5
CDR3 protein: ASSPVQGQWPQH

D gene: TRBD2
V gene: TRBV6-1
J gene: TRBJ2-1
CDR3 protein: ATRTSGRGNNEQF

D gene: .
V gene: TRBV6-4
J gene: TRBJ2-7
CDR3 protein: ASSEAVTSSYEQY

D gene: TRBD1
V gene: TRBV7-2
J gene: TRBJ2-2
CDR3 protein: ASRQSGTGVSGELF

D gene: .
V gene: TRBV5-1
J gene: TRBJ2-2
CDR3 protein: ASSLVGGTGELF

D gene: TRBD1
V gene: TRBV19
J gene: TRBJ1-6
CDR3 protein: ASSENRDRNSPLH

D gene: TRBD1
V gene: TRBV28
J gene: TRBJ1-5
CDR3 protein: ASRPTGVPYQPQH

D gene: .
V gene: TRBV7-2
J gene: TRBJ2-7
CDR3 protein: ASSLAIMGRAYEQY

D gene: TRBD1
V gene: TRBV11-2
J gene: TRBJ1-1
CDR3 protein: ASSLGTGVSF

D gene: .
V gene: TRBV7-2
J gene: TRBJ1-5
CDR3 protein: ASSLDPPGSNQPQH

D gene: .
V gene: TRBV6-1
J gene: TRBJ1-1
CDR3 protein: ASSEGGGAF

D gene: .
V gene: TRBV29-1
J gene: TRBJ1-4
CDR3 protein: SVGETNEKLF

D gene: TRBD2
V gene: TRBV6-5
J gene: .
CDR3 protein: ASSYIGGRAYEQY

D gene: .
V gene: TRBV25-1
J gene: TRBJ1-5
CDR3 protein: ASSEGGSNQPQH

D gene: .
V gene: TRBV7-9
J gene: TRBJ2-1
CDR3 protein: ASSLLHEQF

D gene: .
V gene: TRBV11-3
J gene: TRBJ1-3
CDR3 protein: ASSTGTRNTIY